A selection of T cell receptor beta chains follows, all from one sample in a study of glioma-infiltrating T cells after dendritic cell vaccination. The assay was immunoSEQ multiplex PCR, and TCRdb's table has in-frame clones only and misses some. The repertoire holds about 32,000 clones, roughly nine tenths seen once, with under 2.5% in the top ten. Material: blood, obtained before dendritic cell vaccination. All receptors come from a human donor with glioblastoma. CDR3s include the opening cysteine and the closing phenylalanine or tryptophan. The order of the fields is CDR3 protein, CDR3 DNA, V gene, J gene, D gene, clone size. The D gene is left open where the match is weak. Size values are once, few and many counts, or a class for expanded clones, and some rows have none.

CDR3aa: CASREGQRSNSPLHF
CDR3nt: TGTGCCAGCCGGGAGGGCCAGAGATCTAATTCACCCCTCCACTTT
v_gene: TRBV18
j_gene: TRBJ1-6
d_gene: NA
abundance: NA

CDR3aa: CASSSPDREVSTDTQYF
CDR3nt: TGTGCCAGCAGCTCCCCGGACAGGGAAGTATCCACAGATACGCAGTATTTT
v_gene: TRBV7-9
j_gene: TRBJ2-3
d_gene: TRBD1
abundance: NA

CDR3aa: CASSWAYQETQYF
CDR3nt: TGCGCCAGCAGCTGGGCCTACCAAGAGACCCAGTACTTC
v_gene: TRBV5-1
j_gene: TRBJ2-5
d_gene: NA
abundance: few

CDR3aa: CASSNAGGRNEQFF
CDR3nt: TGTGCCAGCAGTAACGCGGGGGGTCGCAATGAGCAGTTCTTC
v_gene: TRBV27
j_gene: TRBJ2-1
d_gene: TRBD2
abundance: NA

CDR3aa: CASSYSSGNYGYTF
CDR3nt: TGTGCCAGCAGTTACTCGTCAGGGAACTATGGCTACACCTTC
v_gene: TRBV6-5
j_gene: TRBJ1-2
d_gene: NA
abundance: NA

CDR3aa: CASSPTGDFRANVLTF
CDR3nt: TGTGCCAGCAGCCCCACAGGAGATTTTAGGGCCAACGTCCTGACTTTC
v_gene: TRBV4-2
j_gene: TRBJ2-6
d_gene: NA
abundance: NA

CDR3aa: CASMSGAGGYTF
CDR3nt: TGTGCCAGCATGTCAGGGGCTGGAGGCTACACCTTC
v_gene: TRBV2
j_gene: TRBJ1-2
d_gene: NA
abundance: NA

CDR3aa: CASISGATGELFF
CDR3nt: TGCGCCAGCATCTCAGGGGCGACCGGGGAGCTGTTTTTT
v_gene: TRBV5-1
j_gene: TRBJ2-2
d_gene: NA
abundance: NA

CDR3aa: CASSESGNQPQHF
CDR3nt: TGCGCCAGCAGTGAATCGGGAAATCAGCCCCAGCATTTT
v_gene: TRBV10-1
j_gene: TRBJ1-5
d_gene: NA
abundance: NA

CDR3aa: CASSQGQLTNTEAFF
CDR3nt: TGTGCCAGCAGCCAAGGACAGCTTACCAACACTGAAGCTTTCTTT
v_gene: TRBV4-2
j_gene: TRBJ1-1
d_gene: NA
abundance: NA

CDR3aa: CASSPGTSGVYLTQYF
CDR3nt: TGTGCCAGCAGCCCCGGGACTAGCGGGGTGTACCTAACGCAGTATTTT
v_gene: TRBV6-6
j_gene: TRBJ2-3
d_gene: TRBD2
abundance: once

CDR3aa: CASSLPGGQDTQYF
CDR3nt: TGCGCCAGCAGCTTACCCGGGGGGCAAGATACGCAGTATTTT
v_gene: TRBV5-1
j_gene: TRBJ2-3
d_gene: NA
abundance: NA

CDR3aa: CASSRSAGAFTEAFF
CDR3nt: TGTGCCAGCAGTAGGTCGGCAGGGGCTTTTACTGAAGCTTTCTTT
v_gene: TRBV27
j_gene: TRBJ1-1
d_gene: NA
abundance: NA

CDR3aa: CASSSRLAGGHNEQFF
CDR3nt: TGTGCCAGCAGCTCCAGACTAGCGGGGGGCCACAATGAGCAGTTCTTC
v_gene: TRBV11-2
j_gene: TRBJ2-1
d_gene: TRBD2
abundance: NA

CDR3aa: CASSLLLGELFF
CDR3nt: TGCGCCAGCAGTCTTCTACTCGGGGAGCTGTTTTTT
v_gene: TRBV10-2
j_gene: TRBJ2-2
d_gene: NA
abundance: NA

CDR3aa: CASSLKLWGRGAITGELFF
CDR3nt: TGTGCCAGCAGCTTAAAATTATGGGGACGGGGGGCGATCACCGGGGAGCTGTTTTTT
v_gene: TRBV11-2
j_gene: TRBJ2-2
d_gene: NA
abundance: once

CDR3aa: CASSLKGGGGYTF
CDR3nt: TGTGCCAGCTCCCTGAAGGGGGGGGGTGGCTACACCTTC
v_gene: TRBV6-5
j_gene: TRBJ1-2
d_gene: NA
abundance: NA

CDR3aa: CASTWGRMNTEAFF
CDR3nt: TGTGCCAGTACTTGGGGGAGGATGAACACTGAAGCTTTCTTT
v_gene: TRBV19
j_gene: TRBJ1-1
d_gene: NA
abundance: few

CDR3aa: CASTSGTASPLHF
CDR3nt: TGTGCCAGCACTAGCGGGACAGCCTCACCCCTCCACTTT
v_gene: TRBV2
j_gene: TRBJ1-6
d_gene: TRBD1
abundance: NA

CDR3aa: CASSLRGQGASEAFF
CDR3nt: TGCGCCAGCAGCTTAAGGGGGCAGGGGGCTTCTGAAGCTTTCTTT
v_gene: TRBV5-1
j_gene: TRBJ1-1
d_gene: TRBD1
abundance: NA

CDR3aa: CASSSQGPDTQYF
CDR3nt: TGTGCCAGCAGTTCCCAGGGGCCAGATACGCAGTATTTT
v_gene: TRBV28
j_gene: TRBJ2-3
d_gene: NA
abundance: NA

CDR3aa: CASSIPTGRREKLFF
CDR3nt: TGTGCCAGTAGTATCCCGACAGGGAGGCGTGAAAAACTGTTTTTT
v_gene: TRBV19
j_gene: TRBJ1-4
d_gene: TRBD1
abundance: few

CDR3aa: CAWRIGGAVTGELFF
CDR3nt: TGTGCCTGGAGAATCGGTGGGGCGGTCACCGGGGAGCTGTTTTTT
v_gene: TRBV30
j_gene: TRBJ2-2
d_gene: NA
abundance: NA

CDR3aa: CASSFTGTSYEQYF
CDR3nt: TGTGCCAGCAGCTTTACGGGTACGTCCTACGAGCAGTACTTC
v_gene: TRBV5-6
j_gene: TRBJ2-7
d_gene: NA
abundance: NA

CDR3aa: CASLQSNTGELFF
CDR3nt: TGTGCCAGCTTGCAGTCGAACACCGGGGAGCTGTTTTTT
v_gene: TRBV6-6
j_gene: TRBJ2-2
d_gene: NA
abundance: NA

CDR3aa: CASRGSPGNSPLHF
CDR3nt: TGTGCCAGCAGGGGCTCGCCTGGTAATTCACCCCTCCACTTT
v_gene: TRBV6-5
j_gene: TRBJ1-6
d_gene: NA
abundance: NA

CDR3aa: CASKSLPTDTQYF
CDR3nt: TGCGCCAGTAAGAGCTTACCCACAGATACGCAGTATTTT
v_gene: TRBV5-1
j_gene: TRBJ2-3
d_gene: NA
abundance: NA

CDR3aa: CASSYRTRGETQYF
CDR3nt: TGTGCCAGCAGTTACAGGACTAGGGGAGAGACCCAGTACTTC
v_gene: TRBV6-6
j_gene: TRBJ2-5
d_gene: TRBD2
abundance: NA

CDR3aa: CASSPDRNQPQHF
CDR3nt: TGTGCCAGTAGTCCTGACAGGAATCAGCCCCAGCATTTT
v_gene: TRBV19
j_gene: TRBJ1-5
d_gene: NA
abundance: NA

CDR3aa: CASSLSTGRQETQYF
CDR3nt: TGTGCCAGCAGCTTGTCGACAGGGCGGCAAGAGACCCAGTACTTC
v_gene: TRBV5-6
j_gene: TRBJ2-5
d_gene: TRBD1
abundance: NA

CDR3aa: CASSSGHSSRGIQYF
CDR3nt: TGCGCCAGCAGCTCGGGCCATTCCTCGCGGGGCATTCAGTACTTC
v_gene: TRBV5-1
j_gene: TRBJ2-4
d_gene: NA
abundance: NA

CDR3aa: CASSLSTGVPLEQYF
CDR3nt: TGCGCCAGCAGCTTATCGACAGGGGTCCCCCTCGAGCAGTACTTC
v_gene: TRBV5-1
j_gene: TRBJ2-7
d_gene: TRBD1
abundance: NA

CDR3aa: CASSSSGGAAGELFF
CDR3nt: TGTGCCAGCAGTTCTAGCGGGGGGGCTGCCGGGGAGCTGTTTTTT
v_gene: TRBV27
j_gene: TRBJ2-2
d_gene: TRBD2
abundance: NA

CDR3aa: CAISESQGGQPQHF
CDR3nt: TGTGCCATCAGTGAGTCACAGGGGGGACAGCCCCAGCATTTT
v_gene: TRBV10-3
j_gene: TRBJ1-5
d_gene: TRBD1
abundance: NA

CDR3aa: CASSFGQAPRTEAFF
CDR3nt: TGTGCCAGCAGCTTTGGACAGGCCCCGCGCACTGAAGCTTTCTTT
v_gene: TRBV13
j_gene: TRBJ1-1
d_gene: TRBD1
abundance: NA

CDR3aa: CASRVFGEGNQPQHF
CDR3nt: TGTGCCAGCAGAGTCTTCGGGGAGGGAAATCAGCCCCAGCATTTT
v_gene: TRBV6-6
j_gene: TRBJ1-5
d_gene: NA
abundance: NA

CDR3aa: CASSWISGGVTDTQYF
CDR3nt: TGTGCCAGCAGCTGGATCAGCGGGGGGGTCACAGATACGCAGTATTTT
v_gene: TRBV7-2
j_gene: TRBJ2-3
d_gene: TRBD2
abundance: NA